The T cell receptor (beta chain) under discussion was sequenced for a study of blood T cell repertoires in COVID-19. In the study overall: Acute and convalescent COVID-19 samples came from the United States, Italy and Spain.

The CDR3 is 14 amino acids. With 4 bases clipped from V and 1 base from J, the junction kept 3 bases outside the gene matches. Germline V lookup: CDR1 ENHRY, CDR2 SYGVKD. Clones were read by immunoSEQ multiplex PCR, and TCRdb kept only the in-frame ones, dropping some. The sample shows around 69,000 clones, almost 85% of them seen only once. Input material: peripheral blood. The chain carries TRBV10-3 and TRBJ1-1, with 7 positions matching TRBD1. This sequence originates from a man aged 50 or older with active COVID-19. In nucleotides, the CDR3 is TGTGCCATCAGTGGGGGACAGCCGAACACTGAAGCTTTCTTT. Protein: CAISGGQPNTEAFF.